One T cell receptor beta chain is described in this entry. These data belong to a study of blood T cell repertoires in COVID-19. Libraries were prepared by immunoSEQ multiplex PCR; TCRdb keeps only in-frame clonotypes and omits some of them. The table shows around 310,000 clones, with 90% occurring only once. This receptor was obtained from a middle-aged woman with COVID-19, enrolled during active disease. Sequenced: peripheral blood.

Here the CDR3 DNA reads TGTGCCAGCAGTGAAGTAGTGAATTCACCCCTCCACTTT. It codes for CASSEVVNSPLHF. The chain joins TRBV6-4 to TRBJ1-6, with D hard to call. The CDR3 runs to 13 residues. Deletions cut 3 bases from V and 7 bases from J, with 7 bases between. Germline CDR1 is MRHNA and CDR2 is SNTAGT.